A single sample gave rise to the 21 T cell receptor beta chains below, sequenced in a study of T cells in Graves' hyperthyroidism and ophthalmopathy. TCR beta CDR3 region amplification was performed from RNA transcripts. HTBI primers were used for first-round RT-PCR of the TCR CDR3. TCRdb analysed the multiplex PCR reads with MiXCR anew, one entry per CDR3 protein. The profile covers roughly 500,000 distinct CDR3 sequences, with 40% to 55% appearing a single time and about 43% taken by the ten largest. The specimen was peripheral blood or thyroid tissue (not recorded which). The receptors derive from an adult woman with Graves' disease, either hyperthyroidism or ophthalmopathy (not recorded which).

The J gene is TRBJ1-2, the V gene TRBV29-1; a weak D match, TRBD1 (5 bases). Between the trimmed V and J ends, which lost 6 bases and 7 bases, there was a span of 15 bases. The CDR3 length is 12 residues. Germline-derived CDR1 and CDR2 are SQVTM and ANQGSEA. This CDR3 reads CSVPGGLGGYTF. Here the CDR3 DNA reads TGCAGCGTCCCGGGGGGTCTCGGTGGCTACACCTTC.

The V and J genes are TRBV29-1 and TRBJ1-5, with TRBD1 matching over 7 bases. Germline trimming cut 6 bases from V and 5 bases from J; bases unmatched to any gene: 7. This CDR3 comprises 13 residues. Germline V gives CDR1 SQVTM, CDR2 ANQGSEA. CDR3 coding DNA: TGCAGCGTGGGACAGACGAACGATCAGCCCCAGCATTTT. This sequence encodes CSVGQTNDQPQHF. Complete variable domain (other parts from reference TRBV29-1 and TRBJ1-5): SAVISQKPSRDICQRGTSLTIQCQVDSQVTMMFWYRQQPGQSLTLIATANQGSEATYESGFVIDKFPISRPNLTFSTLTVSNMSPEDSSIYLCSVGQTNDQPQHFGDGTRLSIL.

This clonotype was recorded a few times. This sequence joins TRBV25-1 and TRBJ2-5; perhaps D is TRBD1 or TRBD2 (5 bases each). V was pared by 4 bases and J by 4 bases, with 16 bases between. This CDR3 region has 15 residues. Germline CDR1 MGHDK, CDR2 SYGVNS. CDR3 loop: CASSGRDDPGETQYF. CDR3 in DNA: TGTGCCAGCAGTGGCAGGGACGACCCTGGAGAGACCCAGTACTTC. Supplemented by reference TRBV25-1 and TRBJ2-5, the full variable domain reads EADIYQTPRYLVIGTGKKITLECSQTMGHDKMYWYQQDPGMELHLIHYSYGVNSTEKGDLSSESTVSRIRTEHFPLTLESARPSHTSQYLCASSGRDDPGETQYFGPGTRLLVL.

This clonotype showed up just a few times. The chain recombines TRBV20-1 with TRBJ1-5; D unresolved. Germline loops: CDR1 DFQATT, CDR2 SNEGSKA (reference sequence). The CDR3 consists of 16 residues. Trimming pared 3 bases from V and 0 bases from J, leaving 15 bases between. For the CDR3, the DNA is TGCAGTGCTAGTCTGGACGGAATATATAGCAATCAGCCCCAGCATTTT. It translates to CSASLDGIYSNQPQHF.

Ten or more counts support this clonotype. The V call is TRBV20-1, the J call TRBJ2-7, with D perhaps matching TRBD1 (5 bases). V dropped 6 bases and J dropped 3 bases, with 9 bases sitting between them. Looked up from germline, CDR1 is DFQATT and CDR2 is SNEGSKA (reference sequence). The CDR3 totals 11 residues. CDR3 loop: CSAQQGYEQYF. CDR3 sequence (DNA): TGCAGTGCGCAGCAGGGCTACGAGCAGTACTTC.

CDR3 DNA sequence: TGTGCCACTCGGACAGGGGATGGCTACACCTTC. Translation gives CATRTGDGYTF. The chain employs TRBV10-3 and TRBJ1-2; the match to TRBD1 covers 9 bases. J lost 6 bases, V lost 10 bases, and 3 bases had no gene match. Germline V CDR1 and CDR2: ENHRY, SYGVKD. This CDR3 contains 11 residues.

There are many counts of this clonotype. The V gene is TRBV20-1, the J gene TRBJ1-5; 8 bases are shared with TRBD1. Germline V gene lookup returns CDR1 DFQATT and CDR2 SNEGSKA (reference sequence). V lost 5 bases to trimming and J lost 5 bases; unmatched junction nucleotides: 8. The CDR3 runs 14 residues. CDR3 nucleotide sequence: TGCAGTGCTTCCACCGGGACAGGTTATCAGCCCCAGCATTTT. It encodes CSASTGTGYQPQHF.

V gene TRBV29-1 combines with J gene TRBJ1-4; D unresolved. V lost 5 bases and J lost 7, with 17 bases in between. The CDR3 runs to 14 residues. In germline, CDR1 is SQVTM, CDR2 ANQGSEA. The chain's CDR3 is CSVWGEGAGEKLFF. The CDR3 nucleotides read TGCAGCGTTTGGGGAGAGGGCGCGGGTGAAAAACTGTTTTTT. Full variable domain (remainder filled in from reference TRBV29-1 and TRBJ1-4): SAVISQKPSRDICQRGTSLTIQCQVDSQVTMMFWYRQQPGQSLTLIATANQGSEATYESGFVIDKFPISRPNLTFSTLTVSNMSPEDSSIYLCSVWGEGAGEKLFFGSGTQLSVL.

This clonotype has just a few counts. The chain has TRBV20-1 and TRBJ1-2; D gene ambiguous. This CDR3 is 8 amino acids long. Germline CDR1 and CDR2: DFQATT and SNEGSKA (reference sequence). The CDR3, as DNA: TGCAGGGACGATGGCTACACCTTC. Its translation is CRDDGYTF.

V and J are TRBV7-9 and TRBJ1-3; D is possibly TRBD1 (5 bases). V lost 6 bases, J lost 8 bases, and 26 bases lay in between. CDR1 SEHNR and CDR2 FQNEAQ come from the germline V gene (reference sequence). The CDR3 sequence is 17 residues long. CDR3 protein: CASRRSGREGPRHTIYF. CDR3 DNA sequence: TGTGCCAGCAGGCGGAGCGGCAGGGAAGGGCCGAGGCACACCATATATTTT. Full variable domain (rest looked up from reference TRBV7-9 and TRBJ1-3): DTGVSQNPRHKITKRGQNVTFRCDPISEHNRLYWYRQTLGQGPEFLTYFQNEAQLEKSRLLSDRFSAERPKGSFSTLEIQRTEQGDSAMYLCASRRSGREGPRHTIYFGEGSWLTVV.

The rearrangement links TRBV5-1 to TRBJ2-3; D possibly uses TRBD1 or TRBD2 (6 bases each). V lost 2 bases and J 2 bases, leaving 12 bases between the germline ends. Per the germline V gene, CDR1 is SGHRS and CDR2 is YFSETQ. CDR3 length: 15 residues. CDR3 loop: CASSLGGINTDTQYF. CDR3 nucleotide sequence: TGCGCCAGCAGCTTAGGGGGGATTAACACAGATACGCAGTATTTT.

This chain links TRBV25-1 with TRBJ2-7, with 8 bases fitting TRBD1. Germline CDR1 MGHDK, CDR2 SYGVNS. V lost 1 base, J lost 1 base, and 3 bases stayed unmatched. The CDR3 is made up of 15 amino acids. CDR3 protein: CASSELRQGSYEQYF. The DNA of the CDR3 is TGTGCCAGCAGTGAATTAAGACAGGGGTCCTACGAGCAGTACTTC.

The chain recombines TRBV7-4 with TRBJ2-7; D not certain. The CDR3 runs 14 residues. V was cut by 6 bases and J by 2 bases, with 14 bases left in between. Germline V gene data show CDR1 as SGHVT and CDR2 as SQSDAQ. CDR3 sequence reads: CASSLLVDPYEQYF. The CDR3 nucleotides are TGTGCCAGCAGTCTTCTAGTTGACCCCTACGAGCAGTACTTC.

The rearrangement links TRBV28 to TRBJ1-2, with a tentative D call TRBD1 (6 bases). The CDR3 has 13 residues. V was clipped by 3 bases and J by 7 bases, with 12 bases between them. Germline V CDR1 and CDR2: MDHEN, SYDVKM. The CDR3 bases are TGTGCCAGCAGTTTTCAACAGGGTCGTGGCTACACCTTC. Its translation: CASSFQQGRGYTF.

This sequence joins TRBV20-1 and TRBJ1-4; 7 nucleotides agree with TRBD1. The CDR3 sequence is 14 residues long. Germline CDR1 reads DFQATT; CDR2 reads SNEGSKA (reference sequence). CDR3 sequence: CGWRGTARNEKLFF. CDR3 bases: TGCGGGTGGAGAGGGACAGCCCGTAATGAAAAACTGTTTTTT.

Details on this clonotype: It is likely a read error, because the conserved phenylalanine at the end of the CDR3 is missing. V is TRBV7-9 and J is TRBJ1-2, with D possibly matching TRBD1 (6 bases). The germline CDR1 and CDR2 sequences are SEHNR and FQNEAQ (reference sequence). V was pared by 7 bases and J by 4 bases, with 13 bases between. The CDR3 covers 13 residues. Written as DNA, the CDR3 is TGTGCCAGCACCGAGGGGGGTGGCTATGGCTACACCCTC. Its translation: CASTEGGGYGYTL.

This clonotype was counted a few times. This chain connects TRBV19 to TRBJ1-4, with D unclear. Germline-derived CDR1 and CDR2 are LNHDA and SQIVND (reference sequence). The CDR3 loop spans 14 amino acids. V lost 3 bases to trimming and J lost 4 bases, with 9 bases between them. The CDR3: CASSMGSVNEKLFF. CDR3 sequence (DNA): TGTGCCAGTAGTATGGGCAGCGTTAATGAAAAACTGTTTTTT.

The chain combines TRBV20-1 with TRBJ2-7, with 10 bases aligning to TRBD1. Losses at the gene ends were 1 base for V and 2 bases for J; bases not matched to a gene: 5. CDR1 is DFQATT and CDR2 is SNEGSKA in the germline V gene (reference sequence). CDR3 size: 15 residues. The chain's CDR3 is CSARGTGTGAYEQYF. The CDR3 DNA follows: TGCAGTGCTAGAGGGACCGGGACAGGGGCCTACGAGCAGTACTTC.

This clonotype appeared many times. The chain joins TRBV9 to TRBJ1-2; no clear D. CDR1 and CDR2 from the germline V gene are SGDLS and YYNGEE. Trimming left V 0 bases short and J 4 bases short, with 7 bases between. The CDR3 contains 13 residues. CDR3 nucleotides: TGTGCCAGCAGCGTAGTTGATTTCTATGGCTACACCTTC. Protein product: CASSVVDFYGYTF.

There are many counts of this clonotype. This chain links TRBV5-6 with TRBJ2-7; D is unresolved. V was pared by 0 bases and J by 6 bases, with 10 bases between. Germline V gene data show CDR1 as SGHDT and CDR2 as YYEEEE. The CDR3 totals 13 residues. CDR3 residues: CASSLAVVREQYF. The CDR3 coding sequence is TGTGCCAGCAGCTTGGCCGTGGTACGCGAGCAGTACTTC.

At least ten counts were recorded for this clonotype. The rearrangement uses TRBV29-1 and TRBJ2-5; TRBD1 agrees at 7 bases. CDR1 and CDR2 (germline): SQVTM, ANQGSEA. The CDR3 is 12 residues long. J gave up 2 bases and V 8 bases, and 5 bases lay outside the gene matches. The CDR3 nucleotides read TGCAGCCTAACAGGGGCACAAGAGACCCAGTACTTC. It codes for CSLTGAQETQYF. The complete variable domain, with remaining parts taken from reference TRBV29-1 and TRBJ2-5, reads SAVISQKPSRDICQRGTSLTIQCQVDSQVTMMFWYRQQPGQSLTLIATANQGSEATYESGFVIDKFPISRPNLTFSTLTVSNMSPEDSSIYLCSLTGAQETQYFGPGTRLLVL.